The clone carrying this T cell receptor (beta chain) has at least ten counts. The data derive from a study of Graves' ophthalmopathy and Graves' hyperthyroidism. Amplifying from RNA transcripts, the study obtained TCR beta CDR3 regions. The first round was an RT-PCR with HTBI primers, and the second round was a multiplex PCR. TCRdb processed the multiplex PCR reads anew with MiXCR; each CDR3 protein has one entry. The sample holds some 390,000 distinct CDR3 sequences, around 20% seen once. The CDR3 runs to 15 residues. The V segment lost 1 base and the J segment 7 bases; nucleotides outside the gene matches: 6. Germline-derived CDR1 and CDR2 are SGHAT and FQNNGV.

The V and J genes are TRBV11-2 and TRBJ2-2, with 7 nucleotides matching TRBD2. Sequencing was carried out using peripheral blood. This receptor was obtained from a young woman with Graves' ophthalmopathy. The DNA of the CDR3 is TGTGCCAGCAGCTTAGTTGCGGGAGTACTCGGGGAGCTGTTTTTT. Protein: CASSLVAGVLGELFF.